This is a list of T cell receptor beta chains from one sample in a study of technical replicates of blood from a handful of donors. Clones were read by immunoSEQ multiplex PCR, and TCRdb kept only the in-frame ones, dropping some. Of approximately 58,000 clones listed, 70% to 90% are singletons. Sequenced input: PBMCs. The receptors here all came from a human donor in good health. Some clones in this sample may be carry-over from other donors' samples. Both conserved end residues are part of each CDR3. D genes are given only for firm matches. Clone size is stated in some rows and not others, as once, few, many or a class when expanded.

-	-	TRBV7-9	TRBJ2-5	CASHRLGLETQYF	TGTGCCAGCCACAGACTAGGTCTCGAGACCCAGTACTTC
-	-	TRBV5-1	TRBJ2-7	CASSVQGFTYEQYF	TGCGCCAGCAGTGTACAGGGCTTTACCTACGAGCAGTACTTC
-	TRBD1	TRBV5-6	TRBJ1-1	CASRRALTGRTEAFF	TGTGCCAGCAGGAGGGCCCTGACAGGGAGGACTGAAGCTTTCTTT
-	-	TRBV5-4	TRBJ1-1	CASTLGTDNLEAFF	TGTGCCAGCACCTTGGGTACAGACAACCTAGAAGCTTTCTTT
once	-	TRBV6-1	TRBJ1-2	CASRLPLNYGYTF	TGTGCCAGCCGTCTACCCCTTAACTATGGCTACACCTTC
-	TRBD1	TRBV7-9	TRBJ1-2	CASSLPQGALPYGYTF	TGTGCCAGCAGCTTACCACAGGGGGCGCTCCCCTATGGCTACACCTTC
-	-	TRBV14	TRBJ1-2	CASSQNRVSGGYTF	TGTGCCAGCAGCCAAAACAGGGTTTCCGGTGGCTACACCTTC
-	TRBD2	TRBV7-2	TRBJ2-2	CASSLAGPSGGELFF	TGTGCCAGCAGTCTAGCGGGTCCCTCTGGCGGGGAGCTGTTTTTT
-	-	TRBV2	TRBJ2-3	CASSEDPLAGTDTQYF	TGTGCCAGCAGTGAAGACCCATTAGCAGGCACAGATACGCAGTATTTT
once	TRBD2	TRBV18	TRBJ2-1	CASSRPSGTINEQFF	TGTGCCAGCTCAAGGCCTAGCGGGACTATCAATGAGCAGTTCTTC
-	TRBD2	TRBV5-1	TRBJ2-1	CASSLAALTSGKGNEQFF	TGCGCCAGCAGCTTGGCCGCCTTGACTAGCGGGAAAGGCAATGAGCAGTTCTTC
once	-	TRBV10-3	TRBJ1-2	CAISEGQGPNYGYTF	TGTGCCATCAGTGAGGGGCAGGGTCCTAACTATGGCTACACCTTC
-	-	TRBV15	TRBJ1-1	CATSRDRGAPTEAFF	TGTGCCACCAGCAGAGATCGGGGGGCGCCAACTGAAGCTTTCTTT
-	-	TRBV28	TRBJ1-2	CASSLSGAYGYTF	TGTGCCAGCAGTTTATCTGGGGCGTATGGCTACACCTTC
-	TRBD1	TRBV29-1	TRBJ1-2	CSVKTGEYGYTF	TGCAGCGTTAAGACAGGGGAATATGGCTACACCTTC
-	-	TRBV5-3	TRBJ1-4	CARSGGVGATNEKLFF	TGTGCCAGAAGCGGGGGGGTCGGGGCAACTAATGAAAAACTGTTTTTT
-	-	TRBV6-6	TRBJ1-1	CASRPGEISEAFF	TGTGCCAGCAGGCCAGGGGAAATAAGTGAAGCTTTCTTT
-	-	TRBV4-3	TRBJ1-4	CASSQEEVGRSEKLFF	TGCGCCAGCAGCCAAGAGGAGGTAGGGAGAAGTGAAAAACTGTTTTTT
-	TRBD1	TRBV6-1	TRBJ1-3	CASSAETGVGNTIYF	TGTGCCAGCAGTGCCGAGACAGGGGTAGGAAACACCATATATTTT
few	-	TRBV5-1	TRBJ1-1	CASTPRTEMNTEAFF	TGCGCCAGCACCCCTCGGACAGAGATGAACACTGAAGCTTTCTTT
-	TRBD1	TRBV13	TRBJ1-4	CASSPTGGREKLFF	TGTGCCAGCAGCCCGACAGGGGGCAGGGAAAAACTGTTTTTT
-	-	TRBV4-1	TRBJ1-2	CASSQGFLSYGYTF	TGCGCCAGCAGCCAAGGCTTCCTTAGCTATGGCTACACCTTC
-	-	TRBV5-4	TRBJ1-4	CASSEKKGDEKLFF	TGTGCCAGCTCTGAAAAAAAGGGGGACGAAAAACTGTTTTTT
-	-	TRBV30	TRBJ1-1	CAWSGQGKTEAFF	TGTGCCTGGAGTGGGCAGGGGAAAACTGAAGCTTTCTTT
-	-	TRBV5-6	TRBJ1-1	CASSLINTEAFF	TGTGCCAGCAGCCTAATCAACACTGAAGCTTTCTTT
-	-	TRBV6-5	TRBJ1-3	CASRDSLSSGNTIYF	TGTGCCAGCAGGGACAGTCTTAGCTCTGGAAACACCATATATTTT
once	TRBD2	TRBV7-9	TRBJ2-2	CASRETSGSGELFF	TGTGCCAGCAGGGAGACTAGCGGATCGGGGGAGCTGTTTTTT
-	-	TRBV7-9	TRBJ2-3	CASSQTTLGTDTQYF	TGTGCCAGCAGCCAAACTACTCTGGGCACAGATACGCAGTATTTT
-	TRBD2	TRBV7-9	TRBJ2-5	CASSEGLAGGQETQYF	TGTGCCAGCAGCGAGGGACTAGCGGGGGGCCAAGAGACCCAGTACTTC
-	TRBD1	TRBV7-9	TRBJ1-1	CASSLGPTGGNTEAFF	TGTGCCAGCAGCTTAGGACCGACAGGGGGCAACACTGAAGCTTTCTTT
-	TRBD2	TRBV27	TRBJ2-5	CASSLERGGRKETQYF	TGTGCCAGCAGTTTAGAGCGGGGGGGCCGAAAAGAGACCCAGTACTTC
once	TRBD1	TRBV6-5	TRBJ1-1	CASSYSQGAAFF	TGTGCCAGCAGTTACTCACAGGGGGCAGCTTTCTTT
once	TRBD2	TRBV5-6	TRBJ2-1	CASSGLAGGVDNEQFF	TGTGCCAGCAGCGGATTAGCGGGAGGGGTGGACAATGAGCAGTTCTTC
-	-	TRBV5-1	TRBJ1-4	CASSLWSGDEKLFF	TGCGCCAGCAGCTTGTGGAGCGGGGATGAAAAACTGTTTTTT
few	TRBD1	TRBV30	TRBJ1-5	CAWSGGQGPKYSNQPQHF	TGTGCCTGGAGTGGGGGACAGGGACCAAAATATAGCAATCAGCCCCAGCATTTT
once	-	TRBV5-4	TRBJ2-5	CASSLDPRETQYF	TGTGCCAGCAGCTTGGATCCCAGAGAGACCCAGTACTTC
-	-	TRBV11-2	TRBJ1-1	CASSSGEVLAFF	TGTGCCAGCAGCTCGGGGGAGGTGTTGGCTTTCTTT
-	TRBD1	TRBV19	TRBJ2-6	CASSVRDSRRGANVLTF	TGTGCCAGTAGTGTTCGGGACAGCCGGAGGGGGGCCAACGTCCTGACTTTC
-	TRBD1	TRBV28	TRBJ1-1	CASSPYSSGQGNTEAFF	TGTGCCAGCAGTCCCTACTCCTCGGGACAGGGGAACACTGAAGCTTTCTTT
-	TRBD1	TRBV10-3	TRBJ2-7	CAIGGQVLLNEQYF	TGTGCCATCGGGGGACAGGTTCTACTTAACGAGCAGTACTTC
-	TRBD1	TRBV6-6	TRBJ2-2	CASSRRTGGSGELFF	TGTGCCAGCAGTAGGAGGACAGGGGGCTCCGGGGAGCTGTTTTTT
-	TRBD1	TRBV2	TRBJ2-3	CASRVDRGADTQYF	TGTGCCAGCAGGGTGGACAGGGGAGCAGATACGCAGTATTTT
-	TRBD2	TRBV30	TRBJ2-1	CAWSVSRGRTRTSGRAEGEQFF	TGTGCCTGGAGTGTAAGCCGCGGTCGAACGAGGACTAGCGGGAGGGCCGAGGGTGAGCAGTTCTTC
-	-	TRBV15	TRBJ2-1	CATSRITGLNEQFF	TGTGCCACCAGCAGGATCACAGGGTTGAATGAGCAGTTCTTC
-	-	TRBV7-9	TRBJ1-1	CASSFERWAFF	TGTGCCAGCAGCTTCGAACGGTGGGCTTTCTTT
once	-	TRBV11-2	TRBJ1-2	CASSLTQTNYGYTF	TGTGCCAGCAGCTTAACCCAGACTAACTATGGCTACACCTTC
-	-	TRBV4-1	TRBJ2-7	CASSAREPPPPYEQYF	TGCGCCAGCAGCGCCCGGGAGCCGCCCCCCCCCTACGAGCAGTACTTC
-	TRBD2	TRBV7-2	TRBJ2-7	CASSREVEPGGEQYF	TGTGCCAGCAGCCGGGAGGTCGAGCCTGGTGGCGAGCAGTACTTC
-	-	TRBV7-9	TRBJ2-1	CASTSVTGYNEQFF	TGTGCCAGCACTTCCGTAACGGGTTACAATGAGCAGTTCTTC
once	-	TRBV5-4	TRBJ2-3	CASSPGLRNTDTQYF	TGTGCCAGCAGCCCGGGACTTCGAAACACAGATACGCAGTATTTT